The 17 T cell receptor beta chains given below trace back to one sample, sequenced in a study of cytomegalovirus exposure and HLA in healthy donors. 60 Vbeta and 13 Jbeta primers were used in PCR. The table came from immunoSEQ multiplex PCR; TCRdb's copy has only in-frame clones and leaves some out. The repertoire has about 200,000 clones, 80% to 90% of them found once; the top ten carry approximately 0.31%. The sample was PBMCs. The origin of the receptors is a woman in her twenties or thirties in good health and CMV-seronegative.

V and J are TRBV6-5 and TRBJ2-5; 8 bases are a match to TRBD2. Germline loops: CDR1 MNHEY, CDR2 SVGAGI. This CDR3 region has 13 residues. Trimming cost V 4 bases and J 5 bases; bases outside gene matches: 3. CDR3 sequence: CASSSPGGETQYF. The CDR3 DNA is TGTGCCAGCAGTTCCCCGGGGGGGGAGACCCAGTACTTC.

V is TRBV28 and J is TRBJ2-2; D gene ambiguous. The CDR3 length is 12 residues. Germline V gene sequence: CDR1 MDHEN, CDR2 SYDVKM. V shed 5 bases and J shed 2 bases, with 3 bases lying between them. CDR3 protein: CASSPNTGELFF. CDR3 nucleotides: TGTGCCAGCAGTCCTAACACCGGGGAGCTGTTTTTT.

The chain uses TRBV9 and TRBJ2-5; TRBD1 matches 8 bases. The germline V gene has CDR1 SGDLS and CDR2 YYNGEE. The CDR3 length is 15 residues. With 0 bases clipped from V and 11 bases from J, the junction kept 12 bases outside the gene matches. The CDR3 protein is CASSVGTGSTGEQYF. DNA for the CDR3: TGTGCCAGCAGCGTAGGGACAGGGTCAACGGGAGAGCAGTACTTC.

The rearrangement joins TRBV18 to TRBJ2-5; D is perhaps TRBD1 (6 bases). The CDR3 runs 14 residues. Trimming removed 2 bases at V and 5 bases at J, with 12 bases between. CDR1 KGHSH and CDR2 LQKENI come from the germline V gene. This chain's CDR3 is CASSPLGAVETQYF. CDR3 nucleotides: TGTGCCAGCTCACCATTGGGGGCGGTGGAGACCCAGTACTTC.

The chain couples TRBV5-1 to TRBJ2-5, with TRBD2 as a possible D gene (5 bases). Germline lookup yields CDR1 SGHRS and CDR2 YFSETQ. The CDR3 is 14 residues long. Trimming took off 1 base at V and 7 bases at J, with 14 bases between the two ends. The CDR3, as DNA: TGCGCCAGCAGCTTGAGGCAGTCTGAGGGGACCCAGTACTTC. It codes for CASSLRQSEGTQYF. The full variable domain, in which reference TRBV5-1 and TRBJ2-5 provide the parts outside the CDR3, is KAGVTQTPRYLIKTRGQQVTLSCSPISGHRSVSWYQQTPGQGLQFLFEYFSETQRNKGNFPGRFSGRQFSNSRSEMNVSTLELGDSALYLCASSLRQSEGTQYFGPGTRLLVL.

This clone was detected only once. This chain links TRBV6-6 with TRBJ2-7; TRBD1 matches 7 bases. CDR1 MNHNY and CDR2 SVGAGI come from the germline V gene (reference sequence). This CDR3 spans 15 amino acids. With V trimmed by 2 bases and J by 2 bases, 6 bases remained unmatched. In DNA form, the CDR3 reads TGTGCCAGCAGTTACCGACAGGGACCAGCCTACGAGCAGTACTTC. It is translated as CASSYRQGPAYEQYF.

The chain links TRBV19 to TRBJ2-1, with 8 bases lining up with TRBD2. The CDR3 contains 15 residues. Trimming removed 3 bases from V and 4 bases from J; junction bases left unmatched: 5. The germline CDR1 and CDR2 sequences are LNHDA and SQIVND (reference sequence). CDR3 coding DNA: TGTGCCAGTAGTATCTCGGGGGGGCGGTACAATGAGCAGTTCTTC. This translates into CASSISGGRYNEQFF. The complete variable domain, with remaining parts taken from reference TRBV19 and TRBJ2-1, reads DGGITQSPKYLFRKEGQNVTLSCEQNLNHDAMYWYRQDPGQGLRLIYYSQIVNDFQKGDIAEGYSVSREKKESFPLTVTSAQKNPTAFYLCASSISGGRYNEQFFGPGTRLTVL.

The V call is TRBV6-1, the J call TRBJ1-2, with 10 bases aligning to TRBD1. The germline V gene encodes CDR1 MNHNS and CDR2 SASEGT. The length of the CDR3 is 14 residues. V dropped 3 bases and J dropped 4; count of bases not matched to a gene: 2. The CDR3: CASSEGQGSYGYTF. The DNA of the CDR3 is TGTGCCAGCAGTGAGGGACAGGGGAGCTATGGCTACACCTTC.

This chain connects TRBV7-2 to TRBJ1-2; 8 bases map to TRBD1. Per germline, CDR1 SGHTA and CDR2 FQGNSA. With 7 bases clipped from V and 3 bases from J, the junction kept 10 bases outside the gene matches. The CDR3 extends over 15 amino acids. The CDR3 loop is CASTPGGQGHYGYTF. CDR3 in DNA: TGTGCCAGCACCCCGGGTGGACAGGGCCACTATGGCTACACCTTC. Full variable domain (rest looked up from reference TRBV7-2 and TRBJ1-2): GAGVSQSPSNKVTEKGKDVELRCDPISGHTALYWYRQSLGQGLEFLIYFQGNSAPDKSGLPSDRFSAERTGGSVSTLTIQRTQQEDSAVYLCASTPGGQGHYGYTFGSGTRLTVV.

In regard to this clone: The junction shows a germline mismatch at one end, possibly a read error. The chain's CDR3 is CASTEEANADF. In DNA, the CDR3 is TGTGCCAGCACGGAAGAGGCTAATGCAGACTTC. The rearrangement uses TRBV28 and TRBJ2-4; unclear D gene. The germline V gene has CDR1 MDHEN and CDR2 SYDVKM. The CDR3 is made up of 11 amino acids.

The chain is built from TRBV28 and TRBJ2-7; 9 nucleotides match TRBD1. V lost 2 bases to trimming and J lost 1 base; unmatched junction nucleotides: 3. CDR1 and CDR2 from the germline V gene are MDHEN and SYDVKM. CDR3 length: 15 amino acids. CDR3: CASSLDGTGSYEQYF. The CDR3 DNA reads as TGTGCCAGCAGTTTAGATGGGACAGGGTCCTACGAGCAGTACTTC.

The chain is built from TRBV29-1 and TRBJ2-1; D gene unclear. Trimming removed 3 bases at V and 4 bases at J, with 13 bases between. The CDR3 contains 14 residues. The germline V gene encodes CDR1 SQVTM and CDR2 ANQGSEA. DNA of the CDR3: TGCAGCGTTGAGTTCAGCGAAAAATACAATGAGCAGTTCTTC. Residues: CSVEFSEKYNEQFF.

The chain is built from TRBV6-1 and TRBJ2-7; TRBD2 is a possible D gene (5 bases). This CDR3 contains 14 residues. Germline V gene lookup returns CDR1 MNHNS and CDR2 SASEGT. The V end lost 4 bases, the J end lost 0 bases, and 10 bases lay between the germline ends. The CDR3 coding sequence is TGTGCCAGCAGTGCACGAGGGAGCTCCTACGAGCAGTACTTC. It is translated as CASSARGSSYEQYF.

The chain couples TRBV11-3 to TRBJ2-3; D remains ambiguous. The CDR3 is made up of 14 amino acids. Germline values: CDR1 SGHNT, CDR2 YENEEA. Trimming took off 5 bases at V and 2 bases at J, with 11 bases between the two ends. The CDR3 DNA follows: TGTGCCAGCAGCACAGAGCACGCCACAGATACGCAGTATTTT. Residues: CASSTEHATDTQYF.

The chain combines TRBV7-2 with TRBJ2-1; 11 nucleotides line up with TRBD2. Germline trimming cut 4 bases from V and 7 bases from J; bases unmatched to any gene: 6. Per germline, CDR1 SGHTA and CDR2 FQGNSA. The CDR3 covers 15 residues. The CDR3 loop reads CASSSTSGGYNEQFF. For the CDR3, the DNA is TGTGCCAGCAGCTCCACTAGCGGGGGTTATAATGAGCAGTTCTTC. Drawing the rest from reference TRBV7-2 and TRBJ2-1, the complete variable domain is GAGVSQSPSNKVTEKGKDVELRCDPISGHTALYWYRQSLGQGLEFLIYFQGNSAPDKSGLPSDRFSAERTGGSVSTLTIQRTQQEDSAVYLCASSSTSGGYNEQFFGPGTRLTVL.

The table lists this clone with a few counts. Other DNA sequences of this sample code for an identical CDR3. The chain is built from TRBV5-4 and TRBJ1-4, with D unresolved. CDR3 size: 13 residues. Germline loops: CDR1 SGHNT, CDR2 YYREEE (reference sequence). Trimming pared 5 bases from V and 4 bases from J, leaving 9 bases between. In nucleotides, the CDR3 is TGTGCCAGCAGTACGGGGTTTAATGAAAAACTGTTTTTT. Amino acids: CASSTGFNEKLFF.

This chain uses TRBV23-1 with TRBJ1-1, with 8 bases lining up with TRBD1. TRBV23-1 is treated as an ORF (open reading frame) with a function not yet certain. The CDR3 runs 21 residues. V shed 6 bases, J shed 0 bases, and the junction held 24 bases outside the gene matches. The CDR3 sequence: CASRRVHSLRDRTLMNTEAFF. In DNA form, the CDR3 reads TGCGCCAGCAGACGGGTTCACTCACTCCGGGACAGGACGCTAATGAACACTGAAGCTTTCTTT.